The 29 T cell receptor beta chains below all came from one sample that was sequenced in a study of cytomegalovirus exposure and HLA in healthy donors. It was with 60 Vbeta and 13 Jbeta primers that the PCR ran. TCRdb's copy holds only in-frame clones and misses some; the assay was immunoSEQ multiplex PCR. The repertoire holds around 130,000 clones, with more than 75% as singletons. Material: PBMCs. The receptors here all came from a middle-aged man in good health and CMV-seronegative.

The chain joins TRBV18 to TRBJ2-1; D perhaps matches TRBD2 (6 bases). V lost 8 bases, J lost 0 bases, and 17 bases lay in between. CDR3 size: 16 residues. Germline-derived CDR1 and CDR2 are KGHSH and LQKENI. The DNA for the CDR3 is TGTGCCAGCCCCACGGGAGAGGGAAGCTCCTACAATGAGCAGTTCTTC. This sequence encodes CASPTGEGSSYNEQFF.

The chain employs TRBV27 and TRBJ1-4; 9 nucleotides match TRBD1. The CDR3 length is 14 residues. V lost 6 bases to trimming and J lost 4 bases; unmatched junction nucleotides: 3. Germline V gene data show CDR1 as MNHEY and CDR2 as SMNVEV (reference sequence). DNA of the CDR3: TGTGCCAGCAGGCCGGGACAGGGTAATGAAAAACTGTTTTTT. This encodes CASRPGQGNEKLFF.

This clone occurred a few times. The V and J genes are TRBV14 and TRBJ2-3; D ambiguous. The CDR3 is 13 residues long. The V and J ends lost 2 bases and 5 bases respectively, with 8 bases between them. Germline-derived CDR1 and CDR2 are SGHDN and FVKESK. CDR3: CASSQNPGDTQYF. The DNA for the CDR3 is TGTGCCAGCAGCCAAAATCCGGGAGATACGCAGTATTTT.

This chain uses TRBV5-8 with TRBJ2-2, with 11 bases fitting TRBD2. CDR1 is SGHTS and CDR2 is YDEGEE in the germline V gene. The CDR3 totals 17 residues. Losses at the gene ends were 4 bases for V and 4 bases for J; bases not matched to a gene: 9. This CDR3 reads CASSPYSGRGTTGELFF. CDR3 nucleotide sequence: TGTGCCAGCAGCCCATATAGCGGGAGGGGGACCACCGGGGAGCTGTTTTTT.

This clone is a singleton in its sample. The V gene is TRBV4-2, the J gene TRBJ2-3; 7 positions agree with TRBD1. V lost 0 bases and J lost 2; bases outside the gene matches: 2. Germline values: CDR1 LGHNA, CDR2 YNFKEQ. The CDR3 contains 15 residues. Here the CDR3 reads CASSQDDRATDTQYF. Written as DNA, the CDR3 is TGTGCCAGCAGCCAAGATGACAGGGCCACAGATACGCAGTATTTT.

This sequence joins TRBV4-2 and TRBJ2-7, with D tentatively TRBD1 (6 bases). This CDR3 has 15 amino acids. V lost 1 base to trimming and J lost 2 bases, with 12 bases between them. Germline V gives CDR1 LGHNA, CDR2 YNFKEQ. DNA of the CDR3: TGTGCCAGCAGCCAAGTTGGACAGTTTGCCTACGAGCAGTACTTC. It codes for CASSQVGQFAYEQYF.

J is TRBJ1-1 and V is TRBV19, with D possibly matching TRBD1 (6 bases). Trimming removed 3 bases at V and 6 bases at J, with 8 bases between. Germline-derived CDR1 and CDR2 are LNHDA and SQIVND (reference sequence). CDR3 length equals 12 residues. The CDR3 bases are TGTGCCAGTAGTATCGGACAGCCTGAAGCTTTCTTT. Protein sequence: CASSIGQPEAFF.

J is TRBJ1-4 and V is TRBV4-3, with a possible D match to TRBD1 (5 bases). Germline loops: CDR1 LGHNA, CDR2 YSLEER. The CDR3 has 14 residues. The germline V and J ends were trimmed by 1 base and 4 bases, with 7 bases remaining between them. CDR3 in DNA: TGCGCCAGCAGCCAAGGACAGTTTAATGAAAAACTGTTTTTT. It yields the protein CASSQGQFNEKLFF.

Written as DNA, the CDR3 is TGTGCCAGCAGCATTACACCGGGACAGGGTACTGACGAGCAGTACTTC. It codes for CASSITPGQGTDEQYF. The gene calls are TRBV7-6 and TRBJ2-7; the match to TRBD1 covers 9 bases. Germline lookup yields CDR1 SGHVS and CDR2 FNYEAQ. This CDR3 is built from 16 residues. After removal of 5 bases from V and 5 bases from J, the junction contained 13 bases not matched to a gene. Variable domain in full (rest from reference TRBV7-6 and TRBJ2-7): GAGVSQSPRYKVTKRGQDVALRCDPISGHVSLYWYRQALGQGPEFLTYFNYEAQQDKSGLPNDRFSAERPEGSISTLTIQRTEQRDSAMYRCASSITPGQGTDEQYFGPGTRLTVT.

The chain combines TRBV18 with TRBJ2-4; possible D gene TRBD1, 5 bases. CDR1 is KGHSH, CDR2 LQKENI, per germline. Trimming took 2 bases from V and 6 from J, leaving 11 bases between them. This CDR3 has 14 residues. CDR3 sequence (DNA): TGTGCCAGCTCACCAGATACAGGTAGAAACATTCAGTACTTC. Encoded protein: CASSPDTGRNIQYF.

This chain links TRBV5-1 with TRBJ2-3; the D gene is possibly TRBD1 (8 bases). The CDR3 runs to 19 residues. With 3 bases removed from V and 2 bases from J, the gap between germline ends came to 25 bases. Germline V CDR1 and CDR2: SGHRS, YFSETQ. The CDR3 protein is CASSSRGLADGSFTDTQYF. For the CDR3, the DNA is TGCGCCAGCAGCTCCAGGGGGCTAGCGGACGGTTCATTCACAGATACGCAGTATTTT.

This chain links TRBV2 with TRBJ2-3; weak D call: TRBD2 (6 bases). V was shortened by 5 bases and J by 1 base, with 16 bases between the two germline ends. Germline loops: CDR1 SNHLY, CDR2 FYNNEI. The CDR3 has 16 amino acids. CDR3 amino acids: CASSKDSGGGTDTQYF. CDR3 bases: TGTGCCAGCAGTAAGGATAGCGGTGGTGGCACAGATACGCAGTATTTT.

CDR3 DNA: TGTGCCAGCAGTTACTCGTTGAGAGGGAGGACCGGGGAGCTGTTTTTT. The encoded protein is CASSYSLRGRTGELFF. The chain carries TRBV6-5 and TRBJ2-2, with D possibly being TRBD2 (6 bases). Germline V gene data show CDR1 as MNHEY and CDR2 as SVGAGI. The CDR3 is 16 amino acids. The V end lost 0 bases, the J end lost 5 bases, and 13 bases lay between the germline ends.

The chain joins TRBV5-1 to TRBJ1-2, with 7 bases identical to TRBD1. This CDR3 has 13 residues. Germline lookup yields CDR1 SGHRS and CDR2 YFSETQ. Trimming at V came to 2 bases and at J to 10 bases, leaving 8 bases not matched to a gene. The chain's CDR3 is CASSFGTADVYTF. In DNA, the CDR3 is TGCGCCAGCAGCTTCGGGACAGCTGATGTCTACACCTTC. The full variable domain, in which reference TRBV5-1 and TRBJ1-2 provide the parts outside the CDR3, is KAGVTQTPRYLIKTRGQQVTLSCSPISGHRSVSWYQQTPGQGLQFLFEYFSETQRNKGNFPGRFSGRQFSNSRSEMNVSTLELGDSALYLCASSFGTADVYTFGSGTRLTVV.

CDR3 sequence: CASTLDRVDGYTF. The DNA of the CDR3 is TGTGCCAGCACCCTGGACAGGGTTGATGGCTACACCTTC. V and J are TRBV6-6 and TRBJ1-2; 8 bases fit TRBD1. The ends lost 7 bases at V and 6 bases at J; junction bases unmatched: 7. CDR3 size: 13 residues. The germline gives CDR1 MNHNY, CDR2 SVGAGI (reference sequence).

The V gene is TRBV28, the J gene TRBJ1-5, with 7 bases matching TRBD1. The CDR3 is made up of 14 amino acids. Trimming removed 10 bases from V and 2 bases from J; junction bases left unmatched: 8. The germline CDR1 and CDR2 sequences are MDHEN and SYDVKM. Written as DNA, the CDR3 is TGTGCCACCCTAGGGGGCAGTCGCAATCAGCCCCAGCATTTT. Protein: CATLGGSRNQPQHF.

This chain links TRBV9 with TRBJ2-3; 8 bases match TRBD2. Looked up from germline, CDR1 is SGDLS and CDR2 is YYNGEE. V lost 0 bases and J lost 3; bases outside the gene matches: 15. The CDR3 loop spans 19 amino acids. CDR3 nucleotides: TGTGCCAGCAGCGTAGCCGGAGCGGGAGTACGGATTAGGACAGATACGCAGTATTTT. Its translation is CASSVAGAGVRIRTDTQYF. Combining the CDR3 with reference TRBV9 and TRBJ2-3 gives the whole variable domain DSGVTQTPKHLITATGQRVTLRCSPRSGDLSVYWYQQSLDQGLQFLIQYYNGEERAKGNILERFSAQQFPDLHSELNLSSLELGDSALYFCASSVAGAGVRIRTDTQYFGPGTRLTVL.

The rearrangement joins TRBV5-1 to TRBJ2-7; no reliable D call. CDR3 length: 14 amino acids. The V gene lost 6 bases and the J gene lost 5 bases, with 18 bases spanning the gap. CDR1 and CDR2 (germline): SGHRS, YFSETQ. The CDR3 region has the DNA TGCGCCAGCACCCCTACCCTATCTACGGACGAGCAGTACTTC. Translation gives CASTPTLSTDEQYF.

The rearrangement uses TRBV6-5 and TRBJ2-7; 7 bases are shared with TRBD1. The V and J ends lost 7 bases and 2 bases, in that order; junction bases with no gene match: 5. CDR3 size: 13 residues. Germline V gene lookup returns CDR1 MNHEY and CDR2 SVGAGI. CDR3 protein: CASTLGQAYEQYF. As DNA, the CDR3 is TGTGCCAGCACCCTCGGACAGGCCTACGAGCAGTACTTC.

The rearrangement uses TRBV7-2 and TRBJ1-5; D ambiguous. Trimming left V 8 bases short and J 0 bases short, with 5 bases between. The CDR3 length is 12 residues. CDR1 SGHTA and CDR2 FQGNSA come from the germline V gene. The CDR3: CASSNSNQPQHF. CDR3 in DNA: TGTGCCAGCTCTAATAGCAATCAGCCCCAGCATTTT.

This clone has a single count. The chain combines TRBV4-2 with TRBJ2-1; no reliable D call. V was clipped by 4 bases and J by 5 bases, with 9 bases between them. The CDR3 is made up of 13 amino acids. Germline assignment: CDR1 LGHNA and CDR2 YNFKEQ. This CDR3 is CASSRGGNNEQFF. CDR3 bases: TGTGCCAGCAGCCGAGGTGGTAACAATGAGCAGTTCTTC.

The chain has TRBV7-8 and TRBJ2-5, with 8 nucleotides matching TRBD1. After removal of 6 bases from V and 4 bases from J, the junction contained 13 bases not matched to a gene. CDR3 size: 16 residues. The germline V gene has CDR1 SGHVS and CDR2 FQNEAQ. In DNA, the CDR3 is TGTGCCAGCAGAACATTCTGGACAGGGACGTTAGAGACCCAGTACTTC. As protein: CASRTFWTGTLETQYF.

This clone came up a few times. V usage is TRBV5-6 and J usage is TRBJ1-1; D might be TRBD1 (6 bases). Trimming removed 4 bases at V and 1 base at J, with 8 bases between. The CDR3 loop spans 13 amino acids. Germline values: CDR1 SGHDT, CDR2 YYEEEE. DNA of the CDR3: TGTGCCAGCAGCCGCAGGGGGAACACTGAAGCTTTCTTT. It specifies CASSRRGNTEAFF.

The genes are TRBV6-1 and TRBJ1-2, with 9 bases fitting TRBD1. Trimming at V came to 4 bases and at J to 2 bases, leaving 20 bases not matched to a gene. Germline V gene sequence: CDR1 MNHNS, CDR2 SASEGT. The CDR3 totals 20 residues. For the CDR3, the DNA is TGTGCCAGCAGTGTCCCAATAAGAGGACAGGGGAGAGACCTGAACTATGGCTACACCTTC. Its protein is CASSVPIRGQGRDLNYGYTF.

V usage is TRBV27 and J usage is TRBJ2-7, with 9 bases lining up with TRBD1. The CDR3 extends over 18 amino acids. With V trimmed by 5 bases and J by 3 bases, 17 bases remained unmatched. In germline, CDR1 is MNHEY, CDR2 SMNVEV (reference sequence). The CDR3 loop is CASSHRGGFGTGLYEQYF. The CDR3 nucleotides read TGTGCCAGCAGTCACAGAGGGGGTTTCGGGACAGGGCTCTACGAGCAGTACTTC.

J is TRBJ1-5 and V is TRBV4-3, with unresolved D. The CDR3 sequence is 15 residues long. With 2 bases removed from V and 0 bases from J, the gap between germline ends came to 8 bases. Germline loops: CDR1 LGHNA, CDR2 YSLEER. The CDR3 is CASSQLFHSNQPQHF. CDR3 in DNA: TGCGCCAGCAGCCAACTATTCCATAGCAATCAGCCCCAGCATTTT.

The chain's CDR3 is CASSLLEAYEQYF. The CDR3 region has the DNA TGCGCCAGCAGCTTGTTAGAGGCCTACGAGCAGTACTTC. The chain has TRBV5-1 and TRBJ2-7, with D hard to call. Per the germline V gene, CDR1 is SGHRS and CDR2 is YFSETQ. The V gene lost 1 base and the J gene lost 2 bases, with 7 bases spanning the gap. The CDR3 is 13 amino acids. Variable domain in full (rest from reference TRBV5-1 and TRBJ2-7): KAGVTQTPRYLIKTRGQQVTLSCSPISGHRSVSWYQQTPGQGLQFLFEYFSETQRNKGNFPGRFSGRQFSNSRSEMNVSTLELGDSALYLCASSLLEAYEQYFGPGTRLTVT.

V and J are TRBV27 and TRBJ1-3, with D possibly matching TRBD1 (5 bases). V was pared by 0 bases and J by 1 base, with 13 bases between. The CDR3 has 17 amino acids. Germline CDR1 reads MNHEY; CDR2 reads SMNVEV (reference sequence). The CDR3 region has the DNA TGTGCCAGCAGTTTATCACAGGCCACCTCTTCTGGAAACACCATATATTTT. Translating gives CASSLSQATSSGNTIYF.

This clone showed up just a few times. The J gene is TRBJ2-7, the V gene TRBV4-3; a possible D gene is TRBD2 (5 bases). CDR1 and CDR2 (germline): LGHNA, YSLEER. With 0 bases removed from V and 5 bases from J, the gap between germline ends came to 14 bases. The CDR3 length is 15 residues. The CDR3 loop is CASSQERRFLDEQYF. CDR3 nucleotide sequence: TGCGCCAGCAGCCAAGAAAGGAGGTTTCTGGACGAGCAGTACTTC.